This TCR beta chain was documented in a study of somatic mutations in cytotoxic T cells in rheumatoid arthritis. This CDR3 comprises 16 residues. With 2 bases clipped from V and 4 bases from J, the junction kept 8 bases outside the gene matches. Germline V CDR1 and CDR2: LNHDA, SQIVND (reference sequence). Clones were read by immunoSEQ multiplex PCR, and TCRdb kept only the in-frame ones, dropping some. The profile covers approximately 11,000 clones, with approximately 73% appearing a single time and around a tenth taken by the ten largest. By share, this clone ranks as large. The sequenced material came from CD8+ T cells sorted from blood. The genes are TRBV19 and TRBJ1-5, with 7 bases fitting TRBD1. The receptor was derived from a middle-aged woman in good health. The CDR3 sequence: CASSIWGDRVNQPQHF. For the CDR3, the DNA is TGTGCCAGTAGTATATGGGGAGACAGGGTGAATCAGCCCCAGCATTTT.